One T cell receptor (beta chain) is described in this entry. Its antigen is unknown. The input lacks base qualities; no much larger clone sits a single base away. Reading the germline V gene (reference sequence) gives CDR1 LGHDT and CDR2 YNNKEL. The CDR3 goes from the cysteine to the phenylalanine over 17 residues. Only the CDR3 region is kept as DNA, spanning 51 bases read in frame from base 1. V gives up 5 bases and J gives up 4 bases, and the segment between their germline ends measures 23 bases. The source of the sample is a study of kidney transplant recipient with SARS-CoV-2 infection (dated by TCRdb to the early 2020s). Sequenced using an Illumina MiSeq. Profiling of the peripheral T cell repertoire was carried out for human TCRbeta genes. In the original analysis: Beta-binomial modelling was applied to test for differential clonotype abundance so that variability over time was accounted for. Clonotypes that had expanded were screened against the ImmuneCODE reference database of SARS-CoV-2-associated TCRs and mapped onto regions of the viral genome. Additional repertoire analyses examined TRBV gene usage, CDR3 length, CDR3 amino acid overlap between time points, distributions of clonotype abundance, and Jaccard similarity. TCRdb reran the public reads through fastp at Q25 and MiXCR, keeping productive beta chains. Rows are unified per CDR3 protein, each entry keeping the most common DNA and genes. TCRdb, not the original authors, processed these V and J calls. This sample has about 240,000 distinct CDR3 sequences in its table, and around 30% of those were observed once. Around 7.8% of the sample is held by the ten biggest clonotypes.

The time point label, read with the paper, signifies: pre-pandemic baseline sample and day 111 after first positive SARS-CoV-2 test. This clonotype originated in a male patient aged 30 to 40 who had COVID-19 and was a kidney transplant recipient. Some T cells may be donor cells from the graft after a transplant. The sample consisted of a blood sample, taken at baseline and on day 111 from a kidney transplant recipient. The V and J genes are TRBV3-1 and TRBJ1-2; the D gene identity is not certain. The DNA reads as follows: TGTGCCAGCAGCAAAATAGCCACCCTTCAAAAGACCTATGGCTACACCTTC. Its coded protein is CASSKIATLQKTYGYTF. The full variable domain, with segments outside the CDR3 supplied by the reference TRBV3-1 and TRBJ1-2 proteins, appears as DTAVSQTPKYLVTQMGNDKSIKCEQNLGHDTMYWYKQDSKKFLKIMFSYNNKELIINETVPNRFSPKSPDKAHLNLHINSLELGDSAVYFCASSKIATLQKTYGYTFGSGTRLTVV.